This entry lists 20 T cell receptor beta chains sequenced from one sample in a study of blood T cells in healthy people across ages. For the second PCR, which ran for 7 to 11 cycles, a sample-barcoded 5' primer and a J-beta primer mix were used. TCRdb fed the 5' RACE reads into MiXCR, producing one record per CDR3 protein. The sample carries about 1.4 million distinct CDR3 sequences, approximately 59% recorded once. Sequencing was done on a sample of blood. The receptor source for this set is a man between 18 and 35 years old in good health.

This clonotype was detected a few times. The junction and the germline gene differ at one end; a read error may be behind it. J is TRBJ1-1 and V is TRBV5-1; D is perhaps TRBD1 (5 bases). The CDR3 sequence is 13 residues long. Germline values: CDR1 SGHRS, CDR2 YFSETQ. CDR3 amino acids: CASSLAGRTEAFF. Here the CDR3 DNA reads TGTGCCAGCAGTTTGGCAGGGCGCACTGAAGCTTTCTTT. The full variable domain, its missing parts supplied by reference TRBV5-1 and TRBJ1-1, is KAGVTQTPRYLIKTRGQQVTLSCSPISGHRSVSWYQQTPGQGLQFLFEYFSETQRNKGNFPGRFSGRQFSNSRSEMNVSTLELGDSALYLCASSLAGRTEAFFGQGTRLTVV.

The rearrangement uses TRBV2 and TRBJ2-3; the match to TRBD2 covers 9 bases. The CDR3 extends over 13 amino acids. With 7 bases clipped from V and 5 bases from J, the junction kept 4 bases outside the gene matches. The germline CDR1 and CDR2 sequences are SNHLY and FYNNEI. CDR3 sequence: CASTLAGRDTQYF. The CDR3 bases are TGTGCCAGCACTCTAGCGGGGAGAGATACGCAGTATTTT.

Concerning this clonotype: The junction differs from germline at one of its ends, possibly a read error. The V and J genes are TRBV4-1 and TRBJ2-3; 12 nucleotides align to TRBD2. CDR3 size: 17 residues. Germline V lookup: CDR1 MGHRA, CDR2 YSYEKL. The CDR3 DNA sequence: TGCGCCAGCAGCTCCACCGGACTAGCGGGAAGCACAGATACGCGGTATTTT. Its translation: CASSSTGLAGSTDTRYF.

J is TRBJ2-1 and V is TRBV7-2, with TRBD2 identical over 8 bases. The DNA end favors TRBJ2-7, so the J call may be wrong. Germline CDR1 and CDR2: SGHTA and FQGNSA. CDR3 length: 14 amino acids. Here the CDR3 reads CASRASGRFAEQYF. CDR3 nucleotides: TGTGCCAGCAGAGCGAGCGGGAGATTTGCCGAGCAGTACTTC.

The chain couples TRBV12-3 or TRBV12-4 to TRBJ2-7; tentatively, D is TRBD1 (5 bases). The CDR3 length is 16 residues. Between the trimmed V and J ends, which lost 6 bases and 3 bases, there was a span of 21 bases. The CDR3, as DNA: TGTGCCAGCAGGGGATTATTAGGGGCACAAGACTACGAGCAGTACTTC. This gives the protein CASRGLLGAQDYEQYF.

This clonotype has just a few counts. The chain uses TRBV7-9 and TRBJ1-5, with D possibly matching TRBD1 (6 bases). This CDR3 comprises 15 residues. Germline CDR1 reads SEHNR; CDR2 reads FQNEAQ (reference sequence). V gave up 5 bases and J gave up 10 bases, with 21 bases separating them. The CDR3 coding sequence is TGTGCCAGCAGCCGAACAGGGTCCGCTCTGGATCCCCAGCATTTT. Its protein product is CASSRTGSALDPQHF.

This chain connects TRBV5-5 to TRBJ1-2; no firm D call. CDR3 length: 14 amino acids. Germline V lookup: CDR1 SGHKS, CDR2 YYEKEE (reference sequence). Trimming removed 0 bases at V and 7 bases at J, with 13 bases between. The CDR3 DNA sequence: TGTGCCAGCAGCTTGGAGAAGGAGCGAGGTGGCTACACCTTC. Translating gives CASSLEKERGGYTF.

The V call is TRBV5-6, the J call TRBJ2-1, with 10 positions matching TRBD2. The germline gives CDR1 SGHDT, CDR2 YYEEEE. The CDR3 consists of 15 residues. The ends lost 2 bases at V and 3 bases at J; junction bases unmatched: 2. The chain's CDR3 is CASSFSGRNYNEQFF. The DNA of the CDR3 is TGTGCCAGCAGCTTTAGCGGGAGGAACTACAATGAGCAGTTCTTC.

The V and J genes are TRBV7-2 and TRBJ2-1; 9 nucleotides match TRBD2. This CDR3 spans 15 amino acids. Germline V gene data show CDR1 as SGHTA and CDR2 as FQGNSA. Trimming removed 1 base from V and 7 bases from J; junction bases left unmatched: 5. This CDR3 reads CASSLVGLARNEQFF. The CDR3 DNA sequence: TGTGCCAGCAGCTTAGTTGGACTAGCGCGGAATGAGCAGTTCTTC.

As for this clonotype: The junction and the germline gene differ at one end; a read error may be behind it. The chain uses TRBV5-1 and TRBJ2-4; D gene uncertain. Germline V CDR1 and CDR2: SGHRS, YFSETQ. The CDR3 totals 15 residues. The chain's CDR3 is CASSLVANYKNIQYF. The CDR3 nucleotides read TGTGCCAGCAGCTTGGTGGCTAATTACAAAAACATTCAGTACTTC.

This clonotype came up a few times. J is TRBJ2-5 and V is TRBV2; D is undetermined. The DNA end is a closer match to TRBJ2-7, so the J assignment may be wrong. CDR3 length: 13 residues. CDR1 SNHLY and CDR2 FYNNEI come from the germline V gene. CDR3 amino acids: CASSDRQTYEQYF. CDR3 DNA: TGTGCCAGCAGTGATCGGCAGACGTACGAGCAGTACTTC.

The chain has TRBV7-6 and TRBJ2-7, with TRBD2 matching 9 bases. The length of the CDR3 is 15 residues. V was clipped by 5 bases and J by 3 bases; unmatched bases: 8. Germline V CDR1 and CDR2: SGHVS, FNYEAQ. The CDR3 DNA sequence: TGTGCCAGCAGCCCCTCGATGACTAGCGGCTACGAGCAGTACTTC. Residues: CASSPSMTSGYEQYF.

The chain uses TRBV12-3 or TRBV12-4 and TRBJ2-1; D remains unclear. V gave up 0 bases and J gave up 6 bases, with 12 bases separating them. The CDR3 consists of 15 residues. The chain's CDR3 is CASSLARIRSNEQFF. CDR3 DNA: TGTGCCAGCAGTTTAGCGCGAATACGCAGCAATGAGCAGTTCTTC.

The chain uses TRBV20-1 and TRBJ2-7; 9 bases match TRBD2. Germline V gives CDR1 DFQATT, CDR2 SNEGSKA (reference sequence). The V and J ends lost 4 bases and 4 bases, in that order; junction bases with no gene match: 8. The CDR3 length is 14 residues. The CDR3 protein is CSANSLAGTYEQYF. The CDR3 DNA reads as TGCAGTGCTAATTCGCTAGCGGGGACTTACGAGCAGTACTTC.

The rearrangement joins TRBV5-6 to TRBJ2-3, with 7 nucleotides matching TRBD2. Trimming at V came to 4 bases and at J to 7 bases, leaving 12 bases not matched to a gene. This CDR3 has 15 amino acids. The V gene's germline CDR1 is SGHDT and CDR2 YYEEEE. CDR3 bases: TGTGCCAGCAGCCACTGGAGCGGGGTTTACCATACGCAGTATTTT. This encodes CASSHWSGVYHTQYF.

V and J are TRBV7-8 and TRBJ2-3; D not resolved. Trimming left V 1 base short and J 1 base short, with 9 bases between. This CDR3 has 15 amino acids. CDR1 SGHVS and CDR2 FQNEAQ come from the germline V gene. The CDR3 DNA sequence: TGTGCCAGCAGCTTAGAGCCTTCTGGCACAGATACGCAGTATTTT. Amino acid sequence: CASSLEPSGTDTQYF. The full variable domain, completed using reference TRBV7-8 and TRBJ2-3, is GAGVSQSPRYKVAKRGQDVALRCDPISGHVSLFWYQQALGQGPEFLTYFQNEAQLDKSGLPSDRFFAERPEGSVSTLKIQRTQQEDSAVYLCASSLEPSGTDTQYFGPGTRLTVL.

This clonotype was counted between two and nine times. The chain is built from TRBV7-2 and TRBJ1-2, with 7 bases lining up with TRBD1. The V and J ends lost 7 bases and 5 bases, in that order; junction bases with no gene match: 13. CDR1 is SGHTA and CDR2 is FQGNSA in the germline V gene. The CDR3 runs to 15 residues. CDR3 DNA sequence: TGTGCCAGCACTCAACCCACAGGGGCTCCTTATGGCTACACCTTC. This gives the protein CASTQPTGAPYGYTF.

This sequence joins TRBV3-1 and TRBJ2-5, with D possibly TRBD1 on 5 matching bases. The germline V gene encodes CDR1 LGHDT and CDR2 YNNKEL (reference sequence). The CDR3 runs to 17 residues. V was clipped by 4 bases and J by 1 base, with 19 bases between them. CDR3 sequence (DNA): TGTGCCAGCAGCCTCAGGGTTTCGGGCGGCCCCCAAGAGACCCAGTACTTC. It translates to CASSLRVSGGPQETQYF.

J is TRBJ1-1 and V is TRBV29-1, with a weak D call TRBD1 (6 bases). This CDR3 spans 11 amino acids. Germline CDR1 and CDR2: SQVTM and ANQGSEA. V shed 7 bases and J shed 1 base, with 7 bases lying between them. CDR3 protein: CSAGENTEAFF. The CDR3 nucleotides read TGCAGCGCAGGGGAGAACACTGAAGCTTTCTTT. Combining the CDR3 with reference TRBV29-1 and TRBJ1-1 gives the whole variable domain SAVISQKPSRDICQRGTSLTIQCQVDSQVTMMFWYRQQPGQSLTLIATANQGSEATYESGFVIDKFPISRPNLTFSTLTVSNMSPEDSSIYLCSAGENTEAFFGQGTRLTVV.

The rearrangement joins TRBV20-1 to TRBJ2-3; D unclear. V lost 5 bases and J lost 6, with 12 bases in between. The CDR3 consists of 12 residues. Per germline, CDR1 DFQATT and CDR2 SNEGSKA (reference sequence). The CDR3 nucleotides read TGCAGTGCTTACCTAACTACCGATACGCAGTATTTT. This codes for CSAYLTTDTQYF.